The next 16 T cell receptor beta chains were all read from a single sample in a study of T cells after yellow fever vaccination (dated by TCRdb to about 2019). To prepare the library, 5' RACE was applied. TCRdb records Illumina HiSeq 2500 as the sequencer. The raw public data were reprocessed by TCRdb itself: fastp quality trimming at Q25, MiXCR clonotype calling, in-frame beta chains only. Rows are unified per CDR3 protein, each entry keeping the most common DNA and genes. This sample holds around 180,000 distinct CDR3 sequences; 6.2% were observed only once. Of the sample, just under 3% is held by the ten largest clones. The sample's treatment or condition label, decoded: live attenuated yellow fever vaccine strain. The sequenced sample was CD4+ T cells sorted from PBMCs, obtained on the day of the first yellow fever vaccination. These receptors were collected from a man between 18 and 35 years old who received the YFV17D yellow fever vaccine.

This clonotype came up a few times. V usage is TRBV5-4 and J usage is TRBJ1-4; 11 bases are shared with TRBD1. The CDR3 extends over 15 amino acids. CDR1 is SGHNT, CDR2 YYREEE, per germline (reference sequence). V dropped 4 bases and J dropped 6; count of bases not matched to a gene: 5. CDR3: CASSRGQGAHEKLFF. CDR3 in DNA: TGTGCCAGCAGCCGAGGACAGGGGGCGCATGAAAAACTGTTTTTT.

In its sample, this clonotype was seen a few times. This chain links TRBV20-1 with TRBJ2-5, with 9 bases that match TRBD1. CDR1 DFQATT and CDR2 SNEGSKA come from the germline V gene (reference sequence). J lost 4 bases, V lost 4 bases, and 16 bases had no gene match. The CDR3 sequence is 17 residues long. CDR3 bases: TGCAGTGCTATACTTCAGGGGGTACAGGGGGCTTCAGAGACCCAGTACTTC. Translated: CSAILQGVQGASETQYF.

Ten or more counts support this clonotype. The chain combines TRBV3-1 with TRBJ2-5, with D possibly TRBD1 on 6 matching bases. The V gene lost 4 bases and the J gene lost 1 base, with 19 bases spanning the gap. The germline gives CDR1 LGHDT, CDR2 YNNKEL (reference sequence). CDR3 length: 17 amino acids. The CDR3 loop reads CASSPPKGQQGQETQYF. The CDR3 DNA is TGTGCCAGCAGCCCACCAAAAGGACAGCAGGGCCAAGAGACCCAGTACTTC.

This clonotype was found many times. The gene calls are TRBV6-2 or TRBV6-3 and TRBJ2-7, with D possibly being TRBD1 (6 bases). CDR3 length: 17 amino acids. Germline V gene data show CDR1 as MNHEY and CDR2 as SVGEGT. Trimming cost V 2 bases and J 2 bases, with 19 bases left between them. In nucleotides, the CDR3 is TGTGCCAGCAGTTACGAGAGCGGAACAGGGTTGACCTACGAGCAGTACTTC. Translating gives CASSYESGTGLTYEQYF.

This clonotype was counted ten times or more. The CDR3 reads CASSSLNAGGSNSPLHF. For the CDR3, the DNA is TGCGCCAGCAGCTCGCTGAATGCAGGGGGAAGTAATTCACCCCTCCACTTT. The gene calls are TRBV5-1 and TRBJ1-6; 7 bases align to TRBD1. The CDR3 totals 17 residues. The V and J ends lost 3 bases and 6 bases, in that order; junction bases with no gene match: 12. Germline values: CDR1 SGHRS, CDR2 YFSETQ.

This clonotype came up many times. The chain has TRBV6-2 or TRBV6-3 and TRBJ2-5, with D tentatively TRBD2 (6 bases). Germline V CDR1 and CDR2: MNHEY, SVGEGT. V lost 7 bases and J lost 3, with 12 bases in between. The length of the CDR3 is 13 residues. In DNA form, the CDR3 reads TGTGCCAGCACGCGGGGTCTGAAAGAGACCCAGTACTTC. This gives the protein CASTRGLKETQYF.

At least ten counts were recorded for this clonotype. The chain combines TRBV7-3 with TRBJ2-3, with 9 bases matching TRBD2. There are 16 residues in the CDR3. V shed 5 bases, J shed 4 bases, and the junction held 10 bases outside the gene matches. The V gene's germline CDR1 is SGHTA and CDR2 FQGTGA. As DNA, the CDR3 is TGTGCCAGCAGCCCCCACTTTGCGGGGGGGTCAGATACGCAGTATTTT. Its translation: CASSPHFAGGSDTQYF.

The gene calls are TRBV20-1 and TRBJ2-7; 7 bases line up with TRBD1. This CDR3 contains 17 residues. Trimming took 2 bases from V and 6 from J; bases not matched to a gene: 19. Germline V CDR1 and CDR2: DFQATT, SNEGSKA (reference sequence). The CDR3: CSARTAQGDSDFSEQYF. Written as DNA, the CDR3 is TGCAGTGCTAGAACGGCTCAGGGGGACAGCGACTTTAGCGAGCAGTACTTC.

In this sample, this clonotype turned up a few times. The rearrangement joins TRBV4-2 to TRBJ2-3; no clear D. The CDR3 spans 16 residues. The germline CDR1 and CDR2 sequences are LGHNA and YNFKEQ. Deletions cut 2 bases from V and 1 base from J, with 13 bases between. CDR3 nucleotides: TGTGCCAGCAGCCAATACCGGGCCCTCGGCACAGATACGCAGTATTTT. Protein product: CASSQYRALGTDTQYF.

This clonotype was seen a few times. The chain employs TRBV7-2 and TRBJ1-4; D unclear. CDR1 is SGHTA, CDR2 FQGNSA, per germline. The CDR3 consists of 14 residues. V was pared by 5 bases and J by 5 bases, with 12 bases between. Here the CDR3 DNA reads TGTGCCAGCAGCCGGACGACATGGAATGAAAAACTGTTTTTT. Translating it yields CASSRTTWNEKLFF.

The chain joins TRBV6-1 to TRBJ1-5; a possible D gene is TRBD1 (5 bases). CDR3 length equals 15 residues. Between the trimmed V and J ends, which lost 6 bases and 0 bases, there was a span of 12 bases. Germline V gene sequence: CDR1 MNHNS, CDR2 SASEGT. Here the CDR3 DNA reads TGTGCCAGCAGCGGGGACGGTTATAGCAATCAGCCCCAGCATTTT. This gives the protein CASSGDGYSNQPQHF.

This clonotype was counted many times. This sequence joins TRBV12-3 or TRBV12-4 and TRBJ2-1, with 10 nucleotides matching TRBD2. The CDR3 is made up of 15 amino acids. J was trimmed by 9 bases and V by 5 bases; bases with no gene match: 10. CDR3 nucleotide sequence: TGTGCCAGCAGTAGGGCTAGCGGGGGTTGGGGTGAGCAGTTCTTC. Its protein is CASSRASGGWGEQFF.

This clonotype showed up many times. The V gene is TRBV18, the J gene TRBJ2-6; D remains unclear. Germline CDR1 and CDR2: KGHSH and LQKENI. The CDR3 spans 17 residues. The V and J ends lost 2 bases and 0 bases respectively, with 11 bases between them. CDR3 sequence: CASSPAPADSGANVLTF. DNA for the CDR3: TGTGCCAGCTCACCAGCTCCCGCGGACTCTGGGGCCAACGTCCTGACTTTC.

This clonotype was counted at least ten times. The rearrangement uses TRBV5-1 and TRBJ2-1; D perhaps matches TRBD1 (6 bases). Germline CDR1 and CDR2: SGHRS and YFSETQ. The V end was cut by 4 bases, the J end by 2 bases, with 16 bases between. The length of the CDR3 is 16 residues. CDR3 sequence (DNA): TGCGCCAGCAGCCCTACCCGGGACAACACCTACAATGAGCAGTTCTTC. As protein: CASSPTRDNTYNEQFF.

This clonotype was observed at least ten times. This chain joins TRBV7-2 and TRBJ1-1; D unclear. The CDR3 has 13 amino acids. V was shortened by 6 bases and J by 0 bases, with 8 bases between the two germline ends. Germline V CDR1 and CDR2: SGHTA, FQGNSA. CDR3 in DNA: TGTGCCAGCAGTTTGCAGGTGAACACTGAAGCTTTCTTT. Residues: CASSLQVNTEAFF.

This clonotype has just a few counts. The gene calls are TRBV20-1 and TRBJ1-2; D not certain. The V end was cut by 0 bases, the J end by 9 bases, with 5 bases between. Per the germline V gene, CDR1 is DFQATT and CDR2 is SNEGSKA (reference sequence). This CDR3 has 10 amino acids. This chain's CDR3 is CSARDARYTF. CDR3 coding DNA: TGCAGTGCTAGAGATGCTCGCTACACCTTC.